This entry features one T cell receptor beta chain sequence. The data are from a study of blood T cell repertoires in COVID-19. The V and J ends lost 3 bases and 3 bases respectively, with 5 bases between them. CDR1 and CDR2 from the germline V gene are KGHDR and SFDVKD. The CDR3 length is 13 residues. Method: immunoSEQ multiplex PCR; TCRdb's copy keeps in-frame clones and lacks some. The sample records a few hundred thousand clones, about 80% being singletons. The chain combines TRBV24-1 with TRBJ2-1; D gene unclear. The receptor comes from a man older than 75 with acute or convalescent COVID-19. Source material: peripheral blood. In nucleotides, the CDR3 is TGTGCCACCAGTGATCCGGGCTACAATGAGCAGTTCTTC. Amino acids: CATSDPGYNEQFF.